This T cell receptor beta chain was found in a study of T-cell reconstitution after alpha-beta-depleted transplantation in children. Unique molecular identifiers were incorporated when the TCRbeta library was constructed. TCRdb re-called the PCR reads with MiXCR, one entry per CDR3 protein. The sample has 100,000 or so distinct CDR3 sequences, about 14% seen once. V gave up 10 bases and J gave up 8 bases, with 28 bases separating them. CDR1 LGHNA and CDR2 YNFKEQ come from the germline V gene. The CDR3 sequence is 16 residues long. The chain carries TRBV4-2 and TRBJ2-3; D might be TRBD1 or TRBD2, each matching 5 bases. The source material was PBMCs, mostly from graft donor cells, sampled 180 days after TCRalphabeta/CD19-depleted stem cell transplant. This TCR was recovered from a male patient aged 2 to 9 who had a stem cell transplant for acute lymphoblastic leukemia, so the T cells may come from the graft donor. In DNA, the CDR3 is TGTGCCATGAGCTTGGGGCTAGCTGGGGGTCCGGGTACGCAGTATTTT. It is translated as CAMSLGLAGGPGTQYF.